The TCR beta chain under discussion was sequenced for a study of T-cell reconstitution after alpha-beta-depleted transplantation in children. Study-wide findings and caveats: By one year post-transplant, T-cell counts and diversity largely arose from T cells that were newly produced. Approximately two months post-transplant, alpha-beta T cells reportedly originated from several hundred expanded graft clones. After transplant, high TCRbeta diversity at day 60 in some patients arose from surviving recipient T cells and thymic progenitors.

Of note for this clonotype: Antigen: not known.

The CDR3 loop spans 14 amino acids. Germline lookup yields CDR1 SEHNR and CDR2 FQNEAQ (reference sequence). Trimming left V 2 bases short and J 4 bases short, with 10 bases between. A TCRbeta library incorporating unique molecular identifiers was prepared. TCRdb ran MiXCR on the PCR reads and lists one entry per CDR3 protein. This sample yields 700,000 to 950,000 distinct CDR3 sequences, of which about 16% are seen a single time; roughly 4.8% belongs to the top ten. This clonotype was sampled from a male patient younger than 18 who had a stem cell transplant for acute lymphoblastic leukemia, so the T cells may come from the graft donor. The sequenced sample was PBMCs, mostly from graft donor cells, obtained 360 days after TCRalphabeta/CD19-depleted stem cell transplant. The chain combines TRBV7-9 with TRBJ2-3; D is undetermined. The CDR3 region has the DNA TGTGCCAGCAGCTTATCCAAGGATCCAGATACGCAGTATTTT. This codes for CASSLSKDPDTQYF.